This passage covers 11 T cell receptor beta chains from one sample sequenced in a study of blood T cell repertoires in COVID-19. Produced via immunoSEQ multiplex PCR; TCRdb's table is partial and in-frame only. Counted here are 250,000 to 300,000 clones, just over 90% occurring once; the ten biggest clones make up 2.3%. Sequences were obtained from PBMCs or T cells enriched from blood (not recorded which). The receptor source for this set is a woman aged 40-49 years with acute COVID-19.

The gene calls are TRBV27 and TRBJ2-1, with 8 bases matching TRBD2. The CDR3 length is 17 residues. Germline V gene lookup returns CDR1 MNHEY and CDR2 SMNVEV (reference sequence). J was trimmed by 7 bases and V by 2 bases; bases with no gene match: 13. CDR3 in DNA: TGTGCCAGCAGTTTAACGGCTAGCGGGTTCTTATATAATGAGCAGTTCTTC. Translation gives CASSLTASGFLYNEQFF.

This chain joins TRBV9 and TRBJ2-1, with 10 bases matching TRBD2. The CDR3 sequence is 17 residues long. Germline CDR1 is SGDLS and CDR2 is YYNGEE. Losses at the gene ends were 4 bases for V and 7 bases for J; bases not matched to a gene: 14. The CDR3 sequence: CASSPRGAGGPKNEQFF. Here the CDR3 DNA reads TGTGCCAGCAGCCCCCGGGGAGCGGGGGGGCCGAAGAATGAGCAGTTCTTC.

The CDR3 DNA sequence: TGTGCCAGCAGTTTGGACAGACACACTGAAGCTTTCTTT. Amino acids: CASSLDRHTEAFF. The V and J genes are TRBV12-3 or TRBV12-4 and TRBJ1-1; D might be TRBD1 (6 bases). CDR3 length: 13 residues. The germline V and J ends were trimmed by 3 bases and 3 bases, with 8 bases remaining between them.

The genes are TRBV7-9 and TRBJ1-4, with a weak D call TRBD1 (5 bases). Deletions cut 5 bases from V and 7 bases from J, with 14 bases between. Germline CDR1 reads SEHNR; CDR2 reads FQNEAQ (reference sequence). This CDR3 is 14 amino acids long. The CDR3 sequence is CASSPPGVVEKLFF. Here the CDR3 DNA reads TGTGCCAGCAGCCCACCGGGGGTGGTTGAAAAACTGTTTTTT.

The chain recombines TRBV2 with TRBJ1-5, with TRBD1 identical over 8 bases. With V trimmed by 4 bases and J by 1 base, 9 bases remained unmatched. Germline CDR1 SNHLY, CDR2 FYNNEI. There are 17 residues in the CDR3. Here the CDR3 DNA reads TGTGCCAGCAGTGCTGACAGGGGCCCTCTGAGCAATCAGCCCCAGCATTTT. Amino acids: CASSADRGPLSNQPQHF.

This chain uses TRBV11-2 with TRBJ1-2; 7 bases align to TRBD1. CDR3 length: 14 amino acids. V dropped 2 bases and J dropped 4; count of bases not matched to a gene: 4. Germline CDR1 and CDR2: SGHAT and FQNNGV. The CDR3 protein is CASSLKPGGYGYTF. The DNA for the CDR3 is TGTGCCAGCAGCTTAAAACCAGGGGGCTATGGCTACACCTTC.

The chain links TRBV19 to TRBJ2-2, with D tentatively TRBD1 (6 bases). CDR1 and CDR2 (germline): LNHDA, SQIVND (reference sequence). Trimming cost V 9 bases and J 1 base, with 15 bases left between them. This CDR3 has 15 amino acids. CDR3 nucleotides: TGTGCCAGCCTCCCGGGACAACTGAACACCGGGGAGCTGTTTTTT. This encodes CASLPGQLNTGELFF.

V and J are TRBV5-4 and TRBJ2-1; 10 positions match TRBD2. The CDR3 loop spans 17 amino acids. Germline CDR1 is SGHNT and CDR2 is YYREEE (reference sequence). V was pared by 2 bases and J by 7 bases, with 12 bases of the junction left unmatched. The CDR3 region is CASSFKRGGLFLNEQFF. In nucleotides, the CDR3 is TGTGCCAGCAGCTTTAAGCGGGGGGGCCTATTCTTGAATGAGCAGTTCTTC.

V and J are TRBV13 and TRBJ1-4; TRBD1 is a possible D gene (6 bases). CDR1 is PRHDT and CDR2 is FYEKMQ in the germline V gene (reference sequence). Between the trimmed V and J ends, which lost 4 bases and 5 bases, there was a span of 14 bases. The CDR3 is made up of 15 amino acids. CDR3 in amino acids: CASSSGTSYNEKLFF. The CDR3 DNA is TGTGCCAGCAGCTCCGGGACATCCTACAATGAAAAACTGTTTTTT.

The CDR3 DNA reads as TGCGCCAGCAGCGGACTAGCGATGGATTTGGAGACCCAGTACTTC. It yields the protein CASSGLAMDLETQYF. The chain uses TRBV4-1 and TRBJ2-5; 9 bases match TRBD2. CDR3 size: 15 residues. V dropped 5 bases and J dropped 5; count of bases not matched to a gene: 9. In germline, CDR1 is MGHRA, CDR2 YSYEKL.

The rearrangement joins TRBV5-1 to TRBJ1-2; D is perhaps TRBD1 (5 bases). Germline loops: CDR1 SGHRS, CDR2 YFSETQ. The CDR3 covers 14 residues. Trimming shortened V by 4 bases and J by 4 bases, and 14 bases separated the two germline ends. CDR3 residues: CASSISDTFYGYTF. DNA of the CDR3: TGCGCCAGCAGCATATCGGACACATTCTATGGCTACACCTTC.